These T cell receptor beta chains were read from a single sample in a study of T cell responses to AZD1222 COVID-19 vaccine. Repertoires were generated with immunoSEQ multiplex PCR, while TCRdb's copy carries only in-frame clones and drops some. The profile shows roughly 100,000 clones, over 75% of them singletons. The specimen was peripheral blood, collected 28 days after the second AZD1222 dose. Every receptor here comes from an adult who received the AZD1222 COVID-19 vaccine. The CDR3 runs from the conserved cysteine through the conserved F or W. Fields, in order: J gene, V gene, clone size, D gene, CDR3 protein, CDR3 DNA. D genes are given only for firm matches. Rows may omit the clone size; those that give it use once, few, many or a size class.

>TRBJ1-5|TRBV19|NA|TRBD1
CASRETGMYQPQHF
TGTGCCAGTAGAGAGACAGGGATGTATCAGCCCCAGCATTTT
>TRBJ2-5|TRBV5-4|NA|TRBD1
CASSLGDRALQETQYF
TGTGCCAGCAGCTTGGGAGACAGGGCGCTCCAAGAGACCCAGTACTTC
>TRBJ2-7|TRBV2|NA|NA
CASSVRQSYEQYF
TGTGCCAGCAGTGTAAGACAGTCCTACGAGCAGTACTTC
>TRBJ1-1|TRBV3-1/TRBV3-2|NA|TRBD1
CASSRQGSNTEAFF
TGTGCCAGCAGTCGACAGGGTTCGAACACTGAAGCTTTCTTT
>TRBJ2-1|TRBV27|NA|NA
CASSSRTALGQFF
TGTGCCAGCAGTTCGAGGACAGCCCTCGGGCAGTTCTTC
>TRBJ2-1|TRBV6-5|few|NA
CASSYSTEPQTQFF
TGTGCCAGCAGTTACTCGACAGAGCCGCAAACTCAGTTCTTC
>TRBJ1-1|TRBV5-1|NA|NA
CASSLDRQNTEAFF
TGCGCCAGCAGCTTGGATCGCCAGAACACTGAAGCTTTCTTT
>TRBJ1-2|TRBV4-2|NA|TRBD1
CASSQDPDRDYGYTF
TGTGCCAGCAGCCAAGATCCGGACAGGGATTATGGCTACACCTTC
>TRBJ2-1|TRBV10-2|NA|NA
CASVIGALNVNEQFF
TGCGCCAGCGTAATAGGGGCGTTGAACGTGAATGAGCAGTTCTTC
>TRBJ2-7|TRBV15|NA|NA
CATSRENVLVTGGEQYF
TGTGCCACCAGCAGAGAAAACGTCCTTGTCACCGGCGGCGAGCAGTACTTC
>TRBJ2-5|TRBV6-2/TRBV6-3|NA|TRBD2
CASSYTSSAGIAGVETQYF
TGTGCCAGCAGTTACACCTCCTCCGCGGGGATAGCGGGAGTTGAGACCCAGTACTTC
>TRBJ2-5|TRBV11-2|NA|TRBD1
CASSLTLSRDRGSQETQYF
TGTGCCAGCAGCTTAACATTGTCTAGGGACAGGGGGAGCCAAGAGACCCAGTACTTC
>TRBJ1-2|TRBV20-1|NA|NA
CSASPLGGNYGYTF
TGCAGTGCTAGTCCTCTGGGGGGTAACTATGGCTACACCTTC
>TRBJ2-7|TRBV5-4|NA|NA
CASSLLLSYEQYF
TGTGCCAGCAGCTTGTTGCTATCCTACGAGCAGTACTTC
>TRBJ2-7|TRBV10-3|NA|NA
CAITSGVGVYEQYF
TGTGCCATCACCTCGGGAGTGGGGGTCTACGAGCAGTACTTC
>TRBJ1-5|TRBV5-4|NA|TRBD1
CAGSPDRGSNQPQHF
TGTGCCGGCAGTCCCGACAGGGGTAGCAATCAGCCCCAGCATTTT
>TRBJ1-1|TRBV5-1|NA|TRBD1
CASSLVGRGHTEAFF
TGCGCCAGCAGCTTGGTTGGTAGGGGGCACACTGAAGCTTTCTTT
>TRBJ1-6|TRBV7-9|NA|NA
CASSWEGAPMGSPLHF
TGTGCCAGCAGCTGGGAGGGAGCCCCCATGGGGTCACCCCTCCACTTT
>TRBJ1-5|TRBV19|NA|TRBD1
CASSGTTGAGNQPQHF
TGTGCCAGTAGTGGAACGACAGGGGCGGGCAATCAGCCCCAGCATTTT
>TRBJ1-4|TRBV19|NA|NA
CASSPLWAANEKLFF
TGTGCCAGTAGTCCCCTTTGGGCCGCTAATGAAAAACTGTTTTTT
>TRBJ2-2|TRBV7-3|once|TRBD2
CASSPSGGTTGELFF
TGTGCCAGCAGCCCTTCGGGGGGGACCACCGGGGAGCTGTTTTTT
>TRBJ1-3|TRBV6-2/TRBV6-3|NA|NA
CASSFRGSGNTIYF
TGTGCCAGCAGTTTCAGGGGCTCTGGAAACACCATATATTTT
>TRBJ1-1|TRBV29-1|NA|TRBD1
CSVLRTGGESEAFF
TGCAGCGTCCTCCGGACAGGAGGGGAATCTGAAGCTTTCTTT
>TRBJ2-1|TRBV11-3|NA|NA
CASSLRAGDWGEQFF
TGTGCCAGCAGCTTAAGGGCAGGAGATTGGGGTGAGCAGTTCTTC
>TRBJ1-6|TRBV7-8|NA|NA
CASSLVGAQGNSPLHF
TGTGCCAGCAGCTTAGTTGGGGCTCAGGGTAATTCACCCCTCCACTTT
>TRBJ1-1|TRBV10-3|NA|NA
CATGDSRSTEAFF
TGTGCCACCGGTGACAGTCGCAGCACTGAAGCTTTCTTT
>TRBJ1-1|TRBV6-1|few|NA
CASTFSGLAFF
TGTGCCAGCACCTTTTCGGGGCTTGCTTTCTTT
>TRBJ2-7|TRBV2|NA|TRBD1
CASTRTGSYEQYF
TGTGCCAGCACCCGGACAGGGTCCTACGAGCAGTACTTC
>TRBJ2-3|TRBV7-9|NA|TRBD1
CASSRLGQGTDTQYF
TGTGCCAGCAGCCGACTGGGACAGGGGACAGATACGCAGTATTTT
>TRBJ1-1|TRBV19|NA|TRBD1
CASSDRGLGLDTEAFF
TGTGCCAGTAGCGACAGGGGGCTTGGGTTGGACACTGAAGCTTTCTTT
>TRBJ1-1|TRBV6-2/TRBV6-3|NA|NA
CASSLTVLGEAFF
TGTGCCAGCAGTCTAACCGTCCTGGGTGAAGCTTTCTTT
>TRBJ2-2|TRBV29-1|NA|TRBD1
CSVATGGEVGESFF
TGCAGCGTTGCGACAGGGGGTGAGGTCGGGGAGTCGTTTTTT
>TRBJ1-4|TRBV5-1|NA|NA
CASSWEDPGSPNEKLFF
TGCGCCAGCAGCTGGGAGGACCCGGGGAGTCCTAATGAAAAACTGTTTTTT
>TRBJ1-1|TRBV5-1|once|TRBD1
CASRTGGRNTEAFF
TGCGCCAGCAGAACAGGGGGCAGGAACACTGAAGCTTTCTTT
>TRBJ1-3|TRBV4-3|NA|NA
CASSQGAGLGNTIYF
TGCGCCAGCAGCCAAGGGGCAGGGCTGGGAAACACCATATATTTT